The rows below give T cell receptor beta chains drawn from one sample of a study of blood T cell repertoires in COVID-19. Sequencing used immunoSEQ multiplex PCR; TCRdb keeps in-frame clones, though not all of them. The sample holds 200,000 or so clones, roughly 79% seen once. Sequencing was carried out using peripheral blood. The source of these receptors is a human donor with acute or convalescent COVID-19. The donor label of this sample is uncertain. CDR3s leave out the opening cysteine and the closing phenylalanine or tryptophan.

J gene,V gene,CDR3 protein
TRBJ2-1,TRBV4-3,ASSQDLTSNEQF
TRBJ1-1,TRBV12-3/TRBV12-4,ASGLNTEAF
TRBJ1-5,TRBV7-9,ASSLDHLSNQPQH
TRBJ1-6,TRBV9,ASSATPGTGDSPLH
TRBJ1-6,TRBV7-3,ASSLTGTANSPLH
TRBJ2-2,TRBV10-1,ASSAGGVGELF
TRBJ2-1,TRBV12-1,ASSFAGQGGSGSSNEQF
TRBJ1-2,TRBV5-4,ASSLGGRGDSNYGYT
TRBJ1-2,TRBV6-1,ASSEAILGHVSLANYGYT
TRBJ1-3,TRBV3-1/TRBV3-2,ASSQETGPGNTIY
TRBJ1-1,TRBV3-1/TRBV3-2,ASSQSRTGKNTEAF
TRBJ1-3,TRBV7-9,ASSLGNTIY
TRBJ1-3,TRBV29-1,SVGTAGSSGNTIY
TRBJ2-3,TRBV3-1/TRBV3-2,ASSQYPTGDGQY
TRBJ1-5,TRBV5-8,ASSFRILAGNQPQH
TRBJ2-3,TRBV7-3,ASSSGLARGTDTQY
TRBJ1-2,TRBV5-1,ASSLWATGDGYT
TRBJ2-1,TRBV7-2,ASSLRGRPQTEQF
TRBJ2-3,TRBV7-2,ASSAATSGADTDTQY
TRBJ2-5,TRBV5-1,ASSSGDRGRGETQY
TRBJ1-6,TRBV19,ASRDRDSPLH
TRBJ1-1,TRBV5-1,ASSWTGENTEAF
TRBJ2-3,TRBV6-1,ASSEAPGRVYTQY
TRBJ1-2,TRBV6-2/TRBV6-3,ASSPGTGSNYGYT
TRBJ2-1,TRBV2,ASRGGGIYNEQF
TRBJ1-4,TRBV2,ASRLQGASGEKLF
TRBJ2-3,TRBV7-3,ASSSNTDTQY
TRBJ1-1,TRBV11-2,ASSLAGSNTEAF
TRBJ2-7,TRBV7-3,ASSLAGTGPYEQY
TRBJ2-1,TRBV6-6,ASSYILTDEQF
TRBJ2-7,TRBV10-3,GTKGETSAYEQY
TRBJ2-1,TRBV4-1,ASSQEIAGTTYNEQF
TRBJ1-2,TRBV20-1,SASEVKTGSLSYGYT
TRBJ1-2,TRBV6-6,ASRTGGGYNYGYT
TRBJ1-4,TRBV2,ASSPERDEKLF
TRBJ2-1,TRBV2,ASSGTGREIGF
TRBJ2-1,TRBV27,ASSFGGRGRWAGARDEQF
TRBJ2-2,TRBV2,ASVEAGELF
TRBJ2-3,TRBV6-4,ASSLERLDTQY
TRBJ2-3,TRBV18,ASSPTYMAGPDTQY
TRBJ1-1,TRBV7-8,ASSHSTGTGVSSAEAF
TRBJ1-1,TRBV6-5,ASSYSTGGRTEAF
TRBJ2-3,TRBV2,ASLWRTDYTDTQY
TRBJ2-5,TRBV5-5,ASSLAGEPETQY
TRBJ2-7,TRBV2,ASMRLAGGEQY
TRBJ2-5,TRBV15,ATSRGVLAGGWGETQY
TRBJ1-4,TRBV15,ATSRDRRGLNEKLF
TRBJ1-6,TRBV28,ASSSPGTGRR
TRBJ2-6,TRBV28,ATRQGPGANVLT
TRBJ2-5,TRBV27,ASSPGGIMETQY
TRBJ1-4,TRBV9,ASSVVAGSNEKLF
TRBJ2-1,TRBV7-2,ASSQDRGTYNEQF
TRBJ1-4,TRBV30,AWSRPGGLANEKLF
TRBJ2-1,TRBV27,ASTSGGLGDNEQF
TRBJ2-6,TRBV29-1,SVGGTGANVLT
TRBJ1-1,TRBV2,ASSPTVNTEAF
TRBJ1-1,TRBV11-3,ASSLGHTNTEAF
TRBJ2-6,TRBV19,ASGGTGGVSGANVLT
TRBJ2-1,TRBV11-3,ASSPRLAGPNEQF